This TCR beta chain is from a study of shared clonotypes between healthy human individuals. The table came from immunoSEQ multiplex PCR; TCRdb's copy has only in-frame clones and leaves some out. There are hundreds of thousands of clones in the sample; 97% occur only once, and 0.045% to 0.06% lies in the top ten. Trimming pared 8 bases from V and 6 bases from J, leaving 20 bases between. Germline V gene sequence: CDR1 LGHNA, CDR2 YNFKEQ. The CDR3 spans 15 residues. The sequence was collected from a woman aged 30 to 39 in good health. The material sequenced was naive CD4+ T cells sorted from blood. Subset defined: CD45RA+ positively selected. This chain connects TRBV4-2 to TRBJ2-1; perhaps TRBD1 as D (6 bases). In nucleotides, the CDR3 is TGTGCCAGCGCCCCAGGGGTTGTAGCATCCAATGAGCAGTTCTTC. Its translation: CASAPGVVASNEQFF.